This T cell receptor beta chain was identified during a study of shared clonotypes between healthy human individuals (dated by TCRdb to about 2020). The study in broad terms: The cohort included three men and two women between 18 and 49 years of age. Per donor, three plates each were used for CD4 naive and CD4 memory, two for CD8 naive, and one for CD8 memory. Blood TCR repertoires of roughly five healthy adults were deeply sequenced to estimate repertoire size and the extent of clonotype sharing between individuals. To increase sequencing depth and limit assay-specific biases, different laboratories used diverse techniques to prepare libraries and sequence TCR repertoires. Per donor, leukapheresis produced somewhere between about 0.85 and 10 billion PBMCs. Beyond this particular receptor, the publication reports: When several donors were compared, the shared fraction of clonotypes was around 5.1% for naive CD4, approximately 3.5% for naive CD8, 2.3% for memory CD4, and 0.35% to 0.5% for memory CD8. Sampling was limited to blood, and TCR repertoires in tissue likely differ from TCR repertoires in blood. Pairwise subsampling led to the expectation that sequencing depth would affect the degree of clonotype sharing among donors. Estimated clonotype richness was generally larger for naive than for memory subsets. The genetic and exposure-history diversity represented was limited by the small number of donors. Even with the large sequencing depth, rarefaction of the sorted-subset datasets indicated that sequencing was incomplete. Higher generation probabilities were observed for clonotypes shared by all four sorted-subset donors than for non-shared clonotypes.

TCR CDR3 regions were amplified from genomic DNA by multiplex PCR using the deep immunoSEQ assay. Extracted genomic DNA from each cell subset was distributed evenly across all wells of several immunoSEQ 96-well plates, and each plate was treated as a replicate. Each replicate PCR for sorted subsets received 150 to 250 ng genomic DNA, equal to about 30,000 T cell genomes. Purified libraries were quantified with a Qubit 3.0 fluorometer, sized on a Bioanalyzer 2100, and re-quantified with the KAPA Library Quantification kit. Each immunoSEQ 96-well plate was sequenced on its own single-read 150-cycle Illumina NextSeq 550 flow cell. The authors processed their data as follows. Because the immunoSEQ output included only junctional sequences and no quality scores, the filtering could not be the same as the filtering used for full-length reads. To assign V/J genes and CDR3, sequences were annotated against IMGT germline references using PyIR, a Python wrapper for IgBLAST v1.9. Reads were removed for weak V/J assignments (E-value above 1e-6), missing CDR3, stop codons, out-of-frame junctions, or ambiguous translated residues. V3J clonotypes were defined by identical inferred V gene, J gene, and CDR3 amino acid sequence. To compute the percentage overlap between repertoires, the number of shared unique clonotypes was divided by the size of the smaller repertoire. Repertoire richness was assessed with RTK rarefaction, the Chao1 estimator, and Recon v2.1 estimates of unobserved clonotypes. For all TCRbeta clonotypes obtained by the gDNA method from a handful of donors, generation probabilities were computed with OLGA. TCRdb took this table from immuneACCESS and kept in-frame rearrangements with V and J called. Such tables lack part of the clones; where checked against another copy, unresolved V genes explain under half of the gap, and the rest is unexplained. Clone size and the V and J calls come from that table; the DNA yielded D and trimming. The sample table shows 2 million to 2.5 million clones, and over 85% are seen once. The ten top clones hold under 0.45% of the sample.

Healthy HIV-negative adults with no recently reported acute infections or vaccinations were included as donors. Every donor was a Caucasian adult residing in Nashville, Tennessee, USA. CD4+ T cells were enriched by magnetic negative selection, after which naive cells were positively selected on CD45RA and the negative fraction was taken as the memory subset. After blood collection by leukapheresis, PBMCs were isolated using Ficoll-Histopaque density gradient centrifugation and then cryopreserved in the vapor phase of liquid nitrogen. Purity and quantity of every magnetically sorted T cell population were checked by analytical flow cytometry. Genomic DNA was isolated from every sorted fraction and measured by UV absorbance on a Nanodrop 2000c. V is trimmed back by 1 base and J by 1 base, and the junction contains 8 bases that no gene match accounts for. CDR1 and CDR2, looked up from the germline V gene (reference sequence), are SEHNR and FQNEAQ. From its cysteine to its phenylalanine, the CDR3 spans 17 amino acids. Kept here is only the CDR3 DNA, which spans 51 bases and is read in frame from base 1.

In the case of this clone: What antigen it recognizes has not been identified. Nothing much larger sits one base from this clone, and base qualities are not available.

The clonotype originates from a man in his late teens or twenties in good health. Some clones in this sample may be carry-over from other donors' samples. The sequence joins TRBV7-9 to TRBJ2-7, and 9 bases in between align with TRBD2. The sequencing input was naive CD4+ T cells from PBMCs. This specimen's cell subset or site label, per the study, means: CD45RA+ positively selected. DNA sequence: TGTGCCAGCAGCTTAGATCGGGGACTAGCTGATTCCTACGAGCAGTACTTC. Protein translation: CASSLDRGLADSYEQYF.